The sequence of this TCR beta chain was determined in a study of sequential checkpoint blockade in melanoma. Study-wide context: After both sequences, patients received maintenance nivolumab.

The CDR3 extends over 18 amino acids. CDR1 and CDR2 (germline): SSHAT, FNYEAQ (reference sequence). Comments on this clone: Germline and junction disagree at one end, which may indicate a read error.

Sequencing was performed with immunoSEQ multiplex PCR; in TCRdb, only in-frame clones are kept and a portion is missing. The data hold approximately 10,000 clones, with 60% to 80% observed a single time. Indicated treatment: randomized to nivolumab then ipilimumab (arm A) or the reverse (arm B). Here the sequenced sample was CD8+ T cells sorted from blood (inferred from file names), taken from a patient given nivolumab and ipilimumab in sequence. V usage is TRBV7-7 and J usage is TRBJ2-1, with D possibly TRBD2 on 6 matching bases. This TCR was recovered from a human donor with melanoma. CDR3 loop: CASSLIGSGRSSYNEQFF. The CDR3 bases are TGTGCTAGCAGCTTAATTGGGAGCGGGCGGAGCTCCTACAATGAGCAGTTCTTC.